This T cell receptor (beta chain) was sequenced during a study of identical twins (dated by TCRdb to the mid-2010s). About the full investigation: The study deep-sequenced TCR alpha and beta repertoires from monozygotic twins, unrelated adults of various ages and cord blood to test whether fetal clonotypes persist. To rule out contamination, replicate twin experiments were performed at different times with different library preparation protocols. The paper's findings and limits, for the study overall: Fewer insertions were carried by abundant cord blood beta clonotypes; a weaker similar trend was observed in young adult naive repertoires, while no such trend was observed in memory repertoires. In monozygotic twins, recombination models systematically underestimated out-of-frame TCR alpha sharing, but the models matched the sharing seen between unrelated individuals. In beta out-of-frame sequences, excess twin sharing was weaker, because having fewer shared sequences lowered the signal-to-noise ratio. Conclusions relied on cross-sectional statistical analysis, since the same donors could not be followed over many years. Compared with coincidental sharing between unrelated individuals, an excess of low generation-probability sequences was observed among out-of-frame TCR alpha sequences shared between twins. Zero-insertion analyses could be partly confounded by invariant T cells such as MAIT and iNKT, although diverse VJ usage argued against such confounding for most clonotypes.

Only healthy Caucasian donors were included. Three pairs of female monozygotic twins, all aged roughly 18 to 29 years, were included in the twin cohort. RNA for TCR libraries was isolated from peripheral blood mononuclear cells. Looking up the germline V gene yields CDR1 SGHRS and CDR2 YFSETQ. The V end loses 0 bases and the J end loses 6 bases, and a stretch of 17 bases separates them. From cysteine to phenylalanine, the CDR3 is 16 amino acids long. CDR3 DNA only is kept here, 48 bases in frame from base 1. The receptor library was made with 5' RACE. Sequencing instrument: Illumina HiSeq 2000. Template switching introduced a universal primer binding site; the final cDNA contained a unique molecular identifier, enabling accurate counting of TCR cDNA molecules. Specific primers in the conserved constant-segment region were used to synthesize first-strand cDNA for TCR alpha and beta chains. To control for contamination, each cDNA library was double barcoded with a SMART-Mk sample barcode plus Illumina barcodes. TruSeq adapter sequences along with Illumina sample barcodes were introduced in two successive PCR steps. The Illumina HiSeq platform was used with custom primers to sequence TCR alpha and beta cDNA libraries. Processing in the source paper ran as follows. Raw reads were processed with MiGEC to extract unique molecular identifiers, and MiXCR was used to determine CDR3 positions. For each individual, recombination models were inferred using an EM algorithm with the repgenHMM and IGoR tools. Shared clonotypes were analyzed with the tcR package in R, and sharing was normalized by the product of cloneset sizes. To study raw recombination free of thymic and clonal selection effects, out-of-frame nonproductive sequences were analyzed. The raw public reads went through TCRdb reprocessing: fastp at Q25, MiXCR clone calling, in-frame beta chains kept. Rows are unified per CDR3 protein, each entry keeping the most common DNA and genes. TCRdb's processing, not the authors' own work, is the source of the V and J calls. This sample is represented by some 660,000 distinct CDR3 sequences; roughly 8% of them were singletons. The ten largest clones take up around 0.98% of the sample.

Of note for this clonotype: Its antigen specificity is not known. No qualities accompany the bases; no much larger clone lies one base away.

The same sample was also used in a study of yellow fever vaccine responses in identical twins. The second paper further reports: The T cell response to vaccination in identical twins was reported by the authors to appear partly convergent and partly personalized. The study precisely tracked vaccine-responding T cell clones in identical twins.

The source material was PBMCs. The source is a woman aged 18-30 years in good health. The rearrangement joined TRBV5-1 to TRBJ2-3; a confident D gene designation cannot be given. CDR3 reads: CASSLELTLYIDTQYF. At the DNA level, the sequence is TGCGCCAGCAGCTTGGAGCTCACCTTGTATATCGATACGCAGTATTTT.